These 8 T cell receptor beta chains share one sample of origin, sequenced in a study of OX40 agonist ivuxolimab in advanced cancers. Library preparation used the immunoSEQ multiplex PCR assay. This is the immuneACCESS table as TCRdb keeps it, with only in-frame sequences that have V and J called. A part of the clones is gone; compared with another copy, unresolved V genes explain less than half, and the rest is unexplained. The sample table records about 44,000 clones; 85% to 95% of these occur just once. Jointly, the top ten make up 12% to 15% of the sample. Material: CD4+ or CD8+ T cells sorted from blood, obtained in a trial of the OX40 agonist ivuxolimab. Receptor source: an adult with an advanced solid tumor such as melanoma, head and neck, liver or kidney cancer.

The chain uses TRBV6-5 and TRBJ2-5; D perhaps matches TRBD1 (5 bases). The V end was cut by 6 bases, the J end by 3 bases, with 11 bases between. The CDR3 consists of 13 residues. Per the germline V gene, CDR1 is MNHEY and CDR2 is SVGAGI. Here the CDR3 DNA reads TGTGCCAGCAGGATCAGACAGAAAGAGACCCAGTACTTC. Translated: CASRIRQKETQYF.

This clone was detected only a few times. The gene calls are TRBV7-9 and TRBJ1-5, with D unclear. Germline V lookup: CDR1 SEHNR, CDR2 FQNEAQ (reference sequence). CDR3 size: 12 residues. V shed 4 bases and J shed 7 bases, with 8 bases lying between them. The CDR3 DNA follows: TGTGCCAGCAGCTACTTGACGCAGCCCCAGCATTTT. Its translation: CASSYLTQPQHF. The whole variable domain, remainder taken from reference TRBV7-9 and TRBJ1-5, is DTGVSQNPRHKITKRGQNVTFRCDPISEHNRLYWYRQTLGQGPEFLTYFQNEAQLEKSRLLSDRFSAERPKGSFSTLEIQRTEQGDSAMYLCASSYLTQPQHFGDGTRLSIL.

The chain links TRBV10-1 to TRBJ2-5, with TRBD2 matching over 10 bases. Germline-derived CDR1 and CDR2 are WNHNN and SYGVQD (reference sequence). The CDR3 is made up of 17 amino acids. The junction had 11 bases not matched to a gene; V was cut back by 3 bases and J by 4 bases. Here the CDR3 reads CASSESVKREGPETQYF. The CDR3, as DNA: TGCGCCAGCAGTGAATCCGTCAAGCGGGAGGGCCCAGAGACCCAGTACTTC.

V and J are TRBV19 and TRBJ2-7, with 11 bases fitting TRBD1. Germline trimming cut 6 bases from V and 6 bases from J; bases unmatched to any gene: 4. The length of the CDR3 is 13 residues. Per the germline V gene, CDR1 is LNHDA and CDR2 is SQIVND (reference sequence). The CDR3 sequence: CASRAGTGGEQYF. CDR3 nucleotides: TGTGCCAGTAGAGCCGGGACAGGGGGCGAGCAGTACTTC.

V gene TRBV29-1 combines with J gene TRBJ1-1; D is possibly TRBD1 (6 bases). Germline V gene data show CDR1 as SQVTM and CDR2 as ANQGSEA. Trimming took 4 bases from V and 4 from J, leaving 13 bases between them. The CDR3 extends over 13 amino acids. The DNA of the CDR3 is TGCAGCGTTGTTGGGGGCCCAAGCACTGAAGCTTTCTTT. It yields the protein CSVVGGPSTEAFF. Complete variable domain (other parts from reference TRBV29-1 and TRBJ1-1): SAVISQKPSRDICQRGTSLTIQCQVDSQVTMMFWYRQQPGQSLTLIATANQGSEATYESGFVIDKFPISRPNLTFSTLTVSNMSPEDSSIYLCSVVGGPSTEAFFGQGTRLTVV.

The genes are TRBV15 and TRBJ1-1; D possibly corresponds to TRBD1 (6 bases). The CDR3 sequence is 14 residues long. V was pared by 8 bases and J by 6 bases, with 19 bases between. CDR1 and CDR2 from the germline V gene are LNHNV and YYDKDF (reference sequence). In DNA, the CDR3 is TGTGCCACCGAGCATAGGGGGGGGCTCCCTGAAGCTTTCTTT. Its translation is CATEHRGGLPEAFF.

CDR3 protein: CASSDLDRANYGYTF. DNA for the CDR3: TGTGCCAGCAGCGATTTGGACAGGGCTAACTATGGCTACACCTTC. The rearrangement uses TRBV25-1 and TRBJ1-2, with TRBD1 identical over 8 bases. This CDR3 spans 15 amino acids. V dropped 6 bases and J dropped 0; count of bases not matched to a gene: 6. Germline CDR1 MGHDK, CDR2 SYGVNS.

This clone was recorded once. This rearrangement joins TRBV2 to TRBJ2-7, with 8 bases that match TRBD2. V was pared by 3 bases and J by 3 bases, with 10 bases of the junction left unmatched. Germline CDR1 reads SNHLY; CDR2 reads FYNNEI. The CDR3 sequence is 16 residues long. The chain's CDR3 is CASSERPRTSGYEQYF. The CDR3 DNA sequence: TGTGCCAGCAGTGAGCGTCCCCGTACTAGCGGCTACGAGCAGTACTTC.